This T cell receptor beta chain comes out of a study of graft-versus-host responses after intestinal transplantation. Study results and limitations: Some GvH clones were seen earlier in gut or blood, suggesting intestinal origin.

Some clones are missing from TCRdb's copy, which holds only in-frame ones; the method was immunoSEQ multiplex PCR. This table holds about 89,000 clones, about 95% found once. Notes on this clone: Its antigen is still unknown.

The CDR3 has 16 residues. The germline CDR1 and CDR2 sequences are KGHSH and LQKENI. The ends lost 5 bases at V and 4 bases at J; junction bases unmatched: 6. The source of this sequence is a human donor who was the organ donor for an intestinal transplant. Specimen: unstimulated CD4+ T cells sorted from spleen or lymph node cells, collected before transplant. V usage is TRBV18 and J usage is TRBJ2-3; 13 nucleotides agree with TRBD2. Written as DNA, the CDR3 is TGTGCCAGCTCATCTACTAGCGGGGGGGCCCCAGATACGCAGTATTTT. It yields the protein CASSSTSGGAPDTQYF.